Included here is one TCR beta chain sequence, with context. Some clones are missing from TCRdb's copy, which holds only in-frame ones; the method was immunoSEQ multiplex PCR. There are roughly 120,000 clones in the sample; about 85% occur only once, and 7.7% lies in the top ten. The CDR3 runs to 16 residues. Germline assignment: CDR1 SGHRS and CDR2 YFSETQ. V shed 2 bases, J shed 0 bases, and the junction held 4 bases outside the gene matches. These data belong to a study of blood T cell repertoires in COVID-19. This chain joins TRBV5-1 and TRBJ2-2; 7 nucleotides align to TRBD2. The receptor comes from a human donor in a cohort sampled during active COVID-19. The source material was peripheral blood. Here the CDR3 DNA reads TGCGCCAGCAGCTTAGCTAGCGGATCGAACACCGGGGAGCTGTTTTTT. Its translation: CASSLASGSNTGELFF.